The 24 T cell receptor beta chains below were found in one sample sequenced in a study of Graves' ophthalmopathy and Graves' hyperthyroidism. Amplified material comprised TCR beta CDR3 regions derived from RNA transcripts. Scientists carried out first-round RT-PCR using HTBI primers and then a second-round multiplex PCR. TCRdb used MiXCR to reprocess the multiplex PCR reads, holding one entry per CDR3 protein. The repertoire holds 400,000 or so distinct CDR3 sequences, with about 18% as singletons. Sequencing input: peripheral blood. The receptors were gathered from an adult woman with stable Graves' hyperthyroidism.

This clonotype was observed many times. The chain combines TRBV20-1 with TRBJ2-5; 11 positions match TRBD2. This CDR3 region has 14 residues. J was trimmed by 4 bases and V by 6 bases; bases with no gene match: 7. Germline CDR1 reads DFQATT; CDR2 reads SNEGSKA (reference sequence). Here the CDR3 reads CSANLAGGGETQYF. The DNA for the CDR3 is TGCAGTGCAAATTTAGCGGGAGGGGGAGAGACCCAGTACTTC.

This chain connects TRBV19 to TRBJ1-1, with 7 nucleotides matching TRBD1. CDR1 is LNHDA, CDR2 SQIVND, per germline (reference sequence). This CDR3 has 12 amino acids. With 6 bases clipped from V and 5 bases from J, the junction kept 3 bases outside the gene matches. The CDR3 bases are TGTGCCAGTAGAACAGGGGAGACTGAAGCTTTCTTT. Its protein product is CASRTGETEAFF.

This clonotype was picked up many times. J is TRBJ2-7 and V is TRBV5-1, with D perhaps TRBD1 or TRBD2 (5 bases each). This CDR3 is 15 amino acids long. The germline V and J ends were trimmed by 2 bases and 4 bases, with 16 bases remaining between them. CDR1 is SGHRS, CDR2 YFSETQ, per germline. The chain's CDR3 is CASSFNAGSGYEQYF. The CDR3 DNA sequence: TGCGCCAGCAGCTTTAATGCGGGTTCAGGGTACGAGCAGTACTTC.

This clonotype was observed at least ten times. The V call is TRBV28, the J call TRBJ1-2; 9 nucleotides match TRBD1. There are 16 residues in the CDR3. J was trimmed by 4 bases and V by 5 bases; bases with no gene match: 11. The V gene's germline CDR1 is MDHEN and CDR2 SYDVKM. CDR3 amino acids: CASSARKDRGGYGYTF. The CDR3 bases are TGTGCCAGCAGTGCCCGGAAAGACAGGGGGGGCTATGGCTACACCTTC.

In this sample, this clonotype turned up many times. Written as DNA, the CDR3 is TGTGCCAGCAGCCCGAACCCAGCCAAAAACATTCAGTACTTC. Encoded protein: CASSPNPAKNIQYF. The chain uses TRBV9 and TRBJ2-4; D not certain. CDR3 length: 14 residues. Trimming shortened V by 4 bases and J by 0 bases, and 8 bases separated the two germline ends. Germline V gives CDR1 SGDLS, CDR2 YYNGEE.

Ten or more counts support this clonotype. The CDR3 region is CASSSPRGNTEAFF. The CDR3 DNA sequence: TGTGCCAGCAGCTCCCCTAGGGGGAACACTGAAGCTTTCTTT. The J gene is TRBJ1-1, the V gene TRBV5-4, with D maybe TRBD1 (5 bases). Trimming took off 3 bases at V and 1 base at J, with 10 bases between the two ends. This CDR3 comprises 14 residues. In germline, CDR1 is SGHNT, CDR2 YYREEE (reference sequence).

This clonotype was observed a handful of times. The chain joins TRBV5-1 to TRBJ2-5; TRBD2 might be the D (6 bases). The V end was cut by 3 bases, the J end by 3 bases, with 6 bases between. This CDR3 comprises 12 residues. Germline V gene sequence: CDR1 SGHRS, CDR2 YFSETQ. The CDR3 coding sequence is TGCGCCAGCAGCTCGGGAGAAGAGACCCAGTACTTC. Amino acids: CASSSGEETQYF.

This clonotype was detected many times. The V gene is TRBV9, the J gene TRBJ1-3; D is ambiguous. This CDR3 is built from 16 residues. Germline values: CDR1 SGDLS, CDR2 YYNGEE. The germline V and J ends were trimmed by 0 bases and 0 bases, with 10 bases remaining between them. The CDR3 DNA sequence: TGTGCCAGCAGCGTAGTTGAGGCCATCTCTGGAAACACCATATATTTT. Protein product: CASSVVEAISGNTIYF. The full variable domain, with the rest looked up from reference TRBV9 and TRBJ1-3, is DSGVTQTPKHLITATGQRVTLRCSPRSGDLSVYWYQQSLDQGLQFLIQYYNGEERAKGNILERFSAQQFPDLHSELNLSSLELGDSALYFCASSVVEAISGNTIYFGEGSWLTVV.

As regards this clonotype: A much larger clone sits a single nucleotide away, making a read error possible. The chain links TRBV20-1 to TRBJ2-5; D is perhaps TRBD2 (5 bases). The CDR3 has 14 amino acids. The V gene's germline CDR1 is DFQATT and CDR2 SNEGSKA (reference sequence). In nucleotides, the CDR3 is TGCAGTGCTAGAGTCCGTCGGGGTCAAGAGACCAAGTACTTC. Amino acid sequence: CSARVRRGQETKYF.

V is TRBV29-1 and J is TRBJ1-2; no clear D. V was trimmed by 7 bases and J by 4 bases, leaving 19 bases between them. Germline V gives CDR1 SQVTM, CDR2 ANQGSEA. The CDR3 spans 14 residues. CDR3 coding DNA: TGCAGCGCTGTTAGGACTAATCGTGTCTATGGCTACACCTTC. Amino acids: CSAVRTNRVYGYTF. The complete variable domain, with remaining parts taken from reference TRBV29-1 and TRBJ1-2, reads SAVISQKPSRDICQRGTSLTIQCQVDSQVTMMFWYRQQPGQSLTLIATANQGSEATYESGFVIDKFPISRPNLTFSTLTVSNMSPEDSSIYLCSAVRTNRVYGYTFGSGTRLTVV.

There are many counts of this clonotype. J is TRBJ1-5 and V is TRBV19; TRBD1 is a possible D gene (5 bases). The CDR3 sequence is 16 residues long. The V end lost 4 bases, the J end lost 7 bases, and 20 bases lay between the germline ends. Germline CDR1 LNHDA, CDR2 SQIVND (reference sequence). The CDR3 nucleotides read TGTGCCAGTAGTAACGGCCTGGGGGGTTGGGACCAGCCCCAGCATTTT. It encodes CASSNGLGGWDQPQHF.

Ten or more counts support this clonotype. The chain is built from TRBV7-2 and TRBJ2-5; 14 bases agree with TRBD2. Germline V gives CDR1 SGHTA, CDR2 FQGNSA. There are 16 residues in the CDR3. Trimming took 5 bases from V and 2 from J; bases not matched to a gene: 4. CDR3 bases: TGTGCCAGCAGCCCCCGACTAGCGGGAGGGCAAGAGACCCAGTACTTC. This sequence encodes CASSPRLAGGQETQYF.

This clonotype was counted many times. V is TRBV6-1 and J is TRBJ2-7; D gene unclear. Trimming removed 5 bases at V and 3 bases at J, with 5 bases between. Germline V gene lookup returns CDR1 MNHNS and CDR2 SASEGT. The CDR3 covers 11 residues. The CDR3 nucleotides are TGTGCCAGCAGTCAACACTACGAGCAGTACTTC. Encoded protein: CASSQHYEQYF.

In this sample, this clonotype turned up many times. The J gene is TRBJ2-6, the V gene TRBV12-3 or TRBV12-4, with 9 bases matching TRBD2. CDR3 size: 17 residues. V lost 6 bases and J lost 3; bases outside the gene matches: 9. This CDR3 reads CASRPGLALGGANVLTF. CDR3 sequence (DNA): TGTGCCAGCAGGCCGGGACTAGCCCTTGGTGGGGCCAACGTCCTGACTTTC.

This clonotype was detected many times. CDR3: CASARGASDYGYTF. The CDR3 nucleotides read TGTGCCAGCGCCAGAGGGGCCAGTGACTATGGCTACACCTTC. J is TRBJ1-2 and V is TRBV3-1; D perhaps matches TRBD1 (5 bases). Germline CDR1 is LGHDT and CDR2 is YNNKEL (reference sequence). The CDR3 spans 14 residues. V was pared by 8 bases and J by 3 bases, with 16 bases between.

This clonotype was seen many times. This chain joins TRBV4-1 and TRBJ2-4; D is possibly TRBD1 (6 bases). There are 18 residues in the CDR3. The germline gives CDR1 MGHRA, CDR2 YSYEKL. The V end lost 1 base, the J end lost 0 bases, and 16 bases lay between the germline ends. CDR3 in DNA: TGCGCCAGCAGCCAAGGGGGGCAGGGCAGTAAAGCCAAAAACATTCAGTACTTC. Translating gives CASSQGGQGSKAKNIQYF.

Ten or more counts support this clonotype. V usage is TRBV4-3 and J usage is TRBJ1-6, with D tentatively TRBD1 (5 bases). V gave up 1 base and J gave up 9 bases, with 16 bases separating them. The CDR3 has 16 residues. Germline CDR1 and CDR2: LGHNA and YSLEER. In DNA, the CDR3 is TGCGCCAGCAGCCAAGTGGGGCAGGTTGGTGCTTCACCCCTCCACTTT. The encoded protein is CASSQVGQVGASPLHF.

This clonotype was seen repeatedly, ten times or more. This sequence joins TRBV5-1 and TRBJ1-1; D is undetermined. CDR1 is SGHRS and CDR2 is YFSETQ in the germline V gene. Trimming removed 7 bases at V and 5 bases at J, with 9 bases between. This CDR3 has 11 residues. For the CDR3, the DNA is TGCGCCAGCGCCGGGTGGACTGAAGCTTTCTTT. Translation gives CASAGWTEAFF.

This clonotype was observed many times. The junction departs from the called germline gene at one end, perhaps through a read error. The chain employs TRBV12-3 or TRBV12-4 and TRBJ2-4, with no clear D. The CDR3 is 15 amino acids. CDR3 nucleotide sequence: TGTGCCAGCAGTTCAAGAGTTTTAGCCAAAAACATTAAGTACTTC. Translating it yields CASSSRVLAKNIKYF.

This clonotype has at least ten counts. V usage is TRBV6-6 and J usage is TRBJ1-5, with D unresolved. The CDR3 loop spans 13 amino acids. CDR1 and CDR2 (germline): MNHNY, SVGAGI (reference sequence). The germline V and J ends were trimmed by 3 bases and 5 bases, with 8 bases remaining between them. The CDR3 spells CASSYVQDQPQHF. The CDR3 bases are TGTGCCAGCAGTTATGTACAAGATCAGCCCCAGCATTTT.

V is TRBV6-1 and J is TRBJ1-1, with unresolved D. CDR3 length: 12 amino acids. Germline V CDR1 and CDR2: MNHNS, SASEGT. Between the trimmed V and J ends, which lost 2 bases and 11 bases, there was a span of 12 bases. The CDR3 bases are TGTGCCAGCAGTGAATTTCTACTGTCGGCTTTCTTT. Protein sequence: CASSEFLLSAFF.

In its sample, this clonotype was seen many times. The V gene is TRBV2, the J gene TRBJ2-7, with D possibly matching TRBD1 (5 bases). The CDR3 runs to 15 residues. Germline CDR1 and CDR2: SNHLY and FYNNEI. Trimming removed 3 bases at V and 5 bases at J, with 17 bases between. The CDR3 DNA follows: TGTGCCAGCAGTGACGTGGTCAGGGCTAGGGACGAGCAGTACTTC. Translation: CASSDVVRARDEQYF.

This clonotype was counted many times. V gene TRBV20-1 combines with J gene TRBJ2-7; 7 bases line up with TRBD1. Germline V lookup: CDR1 DFQATT, CDR2 SNEGSKA (reference sequence). The ends lost 7 bases at V and 1 base at J; junction bases unmatched: 7. This CDR3 comprises 13 residues. The CDR3, as DNA: TGCAGTGTTCGGGACAGAAGTTCCTACGAGCAGTACTTC. It is translated as CSVRDRSSYEQYF.

This clonotype was observed at least ten times. The chain combines TRBV4-3 with TRBJ2-5; 8 bases align to TRBD2. The junction had 7 bases not matched to a gene; V was cut back by 0 bases and J by 1 base. The CDR3 is 17 residues long. Per the germline V gene, CDR1 is LGHNA and CDR2 is YSLEER. The DNA for the CDR3 is TGCGCCAGCAGCCAAGATGAGGGAACTAGCGGCCAAGAGACCCAGTACTTC. This encodes CASSQDEGTSGQETQYF.